This T cell receptor (beta chain) was identified in a study of blood T cells in healthy people across ages. A note on this clonotype: Antigen specificity is unknown.

It was approximately 9 milliliters of peripheral blood that were drawn from each donor. They isolated at least 6 million PBMCs from each sample. Each sample yielded at least 5.5 micrograms of PBMC total RNA. Primers used in a second PCR of roughly 7 to 12 cycles were a sample-barcoded 5' primer and a J-beta primer mix. TCRdb used MiXCR to reprocess the 5' RACE reads, holding one entry per CDR3 protein. The data show fewer than 800,000 distinct CDR3 sequences, about 32% seen once. CDR1 and CDR2 (germline): SGHDN, FVKESK. The V end was cut by 0 bases, the J end by 6 bases, with 19 bases between. The CDR3 runs 17 residues. Study-level findings and limits: Greater diversity and more naive CD4+ cells were seen in long-lived donors than in aged donors.

Sequencing was carried out using blood. The chain couples TRBV14 to TRBJ2-3; a possible D gene is TRBD2 (6 bases). This sequence was found in a woman of 80 years or more in good health. The CDR3 protein is CASSQDLGGGWLDTQYF. Written as DNA, the CDR3 is TGTGCCAGCAGCCAAGATTTGGGGGGAGGATGGCTCGATACGCAGTATTTT.